The next 2 T cell receptor beta chains were all read from a single sample in a study of T cell responses to AZD1222 COVID-19 vaccine. TCRdb's table, derived via immunoSEQ multiplex PCR, lists solely in-frame clones and lacks some. The table lists over 150,000 clones, about nine tenths of them singletons. Sequencing used peripheral blood, obtained on day 0 of AZD1222 vaccination. These receptor sequences come from an adult in good health.

This sequence joins TRBV3-1 (or the pseudogene TRBV3-2) and TRBJ2-1; TRBD1 matches 8 bases. CDR3 length equals 15 residues. Germline V gene data show CDR1 as LGHDT and CDR2 as YNNKEL (reference sequence). V lost 3 bases to trimming and J lost 4 bases; unmatched junction nucleotides: 5. In nucleotides, the CDR3 is TGTGCCAGCAGCCACAACCGGGACAGGTACAATGAGCAGTTCTTC. This codes for CASSHNRDRYNEQFF.

The chain carries TRBV11-2 and TRBJ1-5; D ambiguous. The CDR3 loop spans 13 amino acids. The ends were cut back, 3 bases at V and 5 bases at J, with 8 bases in the middle. CDR1 is SGHAT and CDR2 is FQNNGV in the germline V gene. The CDR3 nucleotides read TGTGCCAGCAGCTTGCAACAAGATCAGCCCCAGCATTTT. Its translation: CASSLQQDQPQHF.